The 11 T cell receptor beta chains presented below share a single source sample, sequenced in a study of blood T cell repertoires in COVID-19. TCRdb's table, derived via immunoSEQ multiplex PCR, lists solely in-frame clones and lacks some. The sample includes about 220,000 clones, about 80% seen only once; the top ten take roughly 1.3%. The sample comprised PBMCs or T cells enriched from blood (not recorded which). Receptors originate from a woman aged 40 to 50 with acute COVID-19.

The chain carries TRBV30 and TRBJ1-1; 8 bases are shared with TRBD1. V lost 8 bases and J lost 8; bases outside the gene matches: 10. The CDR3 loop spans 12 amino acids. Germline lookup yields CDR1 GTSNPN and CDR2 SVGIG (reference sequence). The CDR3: CARSDRGREAFF. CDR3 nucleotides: TGTGCCCGATCTGACAGGGGACGAGAAGCTTTCTTT.

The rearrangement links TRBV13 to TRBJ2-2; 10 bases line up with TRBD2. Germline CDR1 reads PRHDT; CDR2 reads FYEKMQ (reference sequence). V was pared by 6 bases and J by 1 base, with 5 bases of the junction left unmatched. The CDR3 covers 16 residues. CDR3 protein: CASRSIAGGNTGELFF. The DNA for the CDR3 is TGTGCCAGCAGAAGCATAGCGGGAGGGAACACCGGGGAGCTGTTTTTT.

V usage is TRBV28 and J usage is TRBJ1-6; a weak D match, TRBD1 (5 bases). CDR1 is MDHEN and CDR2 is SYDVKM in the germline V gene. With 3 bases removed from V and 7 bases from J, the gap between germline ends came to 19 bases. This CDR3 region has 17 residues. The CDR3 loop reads CASSFTGRGGINSPLHF. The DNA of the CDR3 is TGTGCCAGCAGTTTTACGGGCCGTGGGGGGATCAATTCACCCCTCCACTTT.

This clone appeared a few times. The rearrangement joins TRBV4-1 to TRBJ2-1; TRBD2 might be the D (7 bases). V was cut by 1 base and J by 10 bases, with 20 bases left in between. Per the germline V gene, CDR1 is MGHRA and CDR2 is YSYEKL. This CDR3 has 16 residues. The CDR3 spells CASSQGRGEGPREQFF. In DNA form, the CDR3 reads TGCGCCAGCAGCCAAGGAAGGGGGGAGGGCCCTCGGGAGCAGTTCTTC.

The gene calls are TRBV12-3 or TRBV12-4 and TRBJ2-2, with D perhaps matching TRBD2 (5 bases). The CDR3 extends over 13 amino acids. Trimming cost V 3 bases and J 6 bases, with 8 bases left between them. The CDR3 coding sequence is TGTGCCAGCAGTTTCCGCGGGTCCGGGGAGCTGTTTTTT. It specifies CASSFRGSGELFF.

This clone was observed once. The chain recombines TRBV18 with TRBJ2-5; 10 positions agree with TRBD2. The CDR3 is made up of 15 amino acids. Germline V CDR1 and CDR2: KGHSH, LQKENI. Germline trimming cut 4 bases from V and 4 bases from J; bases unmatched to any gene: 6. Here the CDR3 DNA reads TGTGCCAGCTCACAAGGTCTAGCGGGGGTAGAGACCCAGTACTTC. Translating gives CASSQGLAGVETQYF.

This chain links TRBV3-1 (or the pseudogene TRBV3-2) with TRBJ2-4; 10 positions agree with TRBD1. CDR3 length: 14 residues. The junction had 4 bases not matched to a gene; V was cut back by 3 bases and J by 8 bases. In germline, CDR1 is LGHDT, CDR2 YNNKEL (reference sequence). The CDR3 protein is CASSHDRGRDIQYF. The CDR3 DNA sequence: TGTGCCAGCAGCCACGACAGGGGGCGGGACATTCAGTACTTC.

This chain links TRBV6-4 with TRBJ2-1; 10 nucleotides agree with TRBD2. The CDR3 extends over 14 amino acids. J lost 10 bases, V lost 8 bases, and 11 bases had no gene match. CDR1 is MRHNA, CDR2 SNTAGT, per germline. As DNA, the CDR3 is TGTGCCAGCTCTCGCCTAGCGGGAGAGGGGGAGCAGTTCTTC. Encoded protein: CASSRLAGEGEQFF.

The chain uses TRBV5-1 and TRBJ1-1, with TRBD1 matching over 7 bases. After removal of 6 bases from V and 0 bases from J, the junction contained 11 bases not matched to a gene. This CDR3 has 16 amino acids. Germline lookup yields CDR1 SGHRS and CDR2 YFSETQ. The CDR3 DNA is TGCGCCAGCACCCCAGGACAGGCGAACATGAACACTGAAGCTTTCTTT. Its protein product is CASTPGQANMNTEAFF.

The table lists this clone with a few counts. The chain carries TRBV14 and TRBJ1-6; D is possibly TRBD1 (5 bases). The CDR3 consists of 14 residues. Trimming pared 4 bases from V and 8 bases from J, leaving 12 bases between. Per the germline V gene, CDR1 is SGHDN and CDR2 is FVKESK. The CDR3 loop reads CASSRPGPDSPLHF. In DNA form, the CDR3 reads TGTGCCAGCAGCCGTCCAGGGCCGGATTCACCCCTCCACTTT.

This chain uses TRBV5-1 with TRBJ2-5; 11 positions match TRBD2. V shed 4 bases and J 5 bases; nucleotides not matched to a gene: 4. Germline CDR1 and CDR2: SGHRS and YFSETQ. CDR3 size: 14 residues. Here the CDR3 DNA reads TGCGCCAGCAGCCCTCGACTAGCGGGGGAGACCCAGTACTTC. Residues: CASSPRLAGETQYF.